The rows below give T cell receptor beta chains drawn from one sample of a study of blood T cell repertoires in COVID-19. Sequencing used immunoSEQ multiplex PCR; TCRdb keeps in-frame clones, though not all of them. In the table there are 250,000 or so clones, around four fifths of which are singletons. The sequencing input was peripheral blood. Receptor source: a man between 60 and 75 years old with acute or convalescent COVID-19. Both conserved end residues are trimmed from each CDR3. A D gene is named only where the DNA matches it firmly.

CDR3aa | j_gene | v_gene | d_gene
ASSPGQGTTEAF | TRBJ1-1 | TRBV3-1/TRBV3-2 | TRBD1
ASGRDRGETQY | TRBJ2-5 | TRBV19 | TRBD1
ASRDRGWSYEQY | TRBJ2-7 | TRBV6-6 | -
ASSKGTADTQY | TRBJ2-3 | TRBV7-3 | TRBD1
ASSSTGTHSYEQY | TRBJ2-7 | TRBV6-6 | -
ASSLQGAQGTGELF | TRBJ2-2 | TRBV5-1 | TRBD1
ASSSPTKQF | TRBJ2-1 | TRBV12-3/TRBV12-4 | -
ASSISGLGAF | TRBJ1-1 | TRBV19 | -
ASSVNRGLGNQPQH | TRBJ1-5 | TRBV6-2/TRBV6-3 | TRBD1
ASSIVGGANYGYT | TRBJ1-2 | TRBV19 | -
ASYWGPRTEAF | TRBJ1-1 | TRBV28 | -
ASSPGQGWLGSYTGELF | TRBJ2-2 | TRBV6-2/TRBV6-3 | TRBD1
ASSGTVVSYNEQF | TRBJ2-1 | TRBV2 | -
ASSERTSANNEQF | TRBJ2-1 | TRBV10-1 | TRBD2
ASTSSGSYEQY | TRBJ2-7 | TRBV6-5 | TRBD2
ASSQVSTSSYEQY | TRBJ2-7 | TRBV3-1/TRBV3-2 | -
ASSSGTGSEAF | TRBJ1-1 | TRBV5-4 | TRBD1
AIRGRTSGRTGTDTQY | TRBJ2-3 | TRBV10-3 | TRBD2
ASSQALEYEQY | TRBJ2-7 | TRBV4-3 | -
ASSPDEDVPQH | TRBJ1-5 | TRBV27 | -
ASSHYQGSKIYSNQPQH | TRBJ1-5 | TRBV3-1/TRBV3-2 | -
ASRTGTLNTGELF | TRBJ2-2 | TRBV19 | -
ASSPLGDTQY | TRBJ2-3 | TRBV5-1 | -
ASSYLAPTSGGINTQY | TRBJ2-3 | TRBV3-1/TRBV3-2 | TRBD2
ASSQDRPGLAGGGYQETQY | TRBJ2-5 | TRBV3-1/TRBV3-2 | TRBD2
ASSYSTGGKLF | TRBJ1-4 | TRBV6-5 | TRBD1
ASSSGTGMTEAF | TRBJ1-1 | TRBV11-1 | TRBD1
ASSFGSNEQF | TRBJ2-1 | TRBV11-2 | -
ASSLFDRGRGYT | TRBJ1-2 | TRBV7-2 | TRBD1
ASRGTGGSYEQY | TRBJ2-7 | TRBV28 | TRBD1
ASRFWTDSTDTQY | TRBJ2-3 | TRBV27 | -
ASSQLRAGTSTDTQY | TRBJ2-3 | TRBV3-1/TRBV3-2 | -